Listed below are T cell receptor beta chains from one sample, sequenced in a study of shared clonotypes between healthy human individuals. Assay used: immunoSEQ multiplex PCR; TCRdb lists only in-frame clones, some missing. The repertoire has about 1.1 million clones, 70% to 85% of them found once; the top ten carry 0.89%. Input material: memory CD4+ T cells from PBMCs. Receptor source: a man aged 18 to 30 in good health. Some clones in this sample may be carry-over from other donors' samples. Each CDR3 is given with its conserved first and last residue. Each record gives: clone size, V gene, D gene, J gene, CDR3 DNA, CDR3 protein. The D gene is left open where the match is weak. Size tells how often a clone was seen (once, few, many) or the class of an expanded clone, and some rows leave it out.

clone size: .
V gene: TRBV28
D gene: .
J gene: TRBJ2-1
CDR3 DNA: TGTGCCAGCAGTTTGGTGTTAGCGGACTACAATGAGCAGTTCTTC
CDR3 protein: CASSLVLADYNEQFF

clone size: few
V gene: TRBV7-3
D gene: TRBD2
J gene: TRBJ2-1
CDR3 DNA: TGTGCCAGCAGTCCTAGCGGAGTGAACAATGAGCAGTTCTTC
CDR3 protein: CASSPSGVNNEQFF

clone size: .
V gene: TRBV28
D gene: .
J gene: TRBJ2-7
CDR3 DNA: TGTGCCAGCAGTCGAGATAGCTCCTACGAGCAGTACTTC
CDR3 protein: CASSRDSSYEQYF

clone size: .
V gene: TRBV21-1
D gene: .
J gene: TRBJ1-5
CDR3 DNA: TGTGCCAGCAGCTCCCCGGCCGCCGGGGGCAATCAGCCCCAGCATTTT
CDR3 protein: CASSSPAAGGNQPQHF

clone size: .
V gene: TRBV7-2
D gene: .
J gene: TRBJ2-7
CDR3 DNA: TGTGCCAGCAGCTTGAGTCGGAACTCCTACGAGCAGTACTTC
CDR3 protein: CASSLSRNSYEQYF

clone size: .
V gene: TRBV29-1
D gene: TRBD2
J gene: TRBJ2-3
CDR3 DNA: TGCAGCCATGCGGGGGCTAGCGGGAGTAGCACAGATACGCAGTATTTT
CDR3 protein: CSHAGASGSSTDTQYF

clone size: .
V gene: TRBV25-1
D gene: TRBD1
J gene: TRBJ1-1
CDR3 DNA: TGTGCCAGCAGTGATTGGACAGGGAGGAACACTGAAGCTTTCTTT
CDR3 protein: CASSDWTGRNTEAFF

clone size: few
V gene: TRBV15
D gene: .
J gene: TRBJ2-1
CDR3 DNA: TGTGCCACCAGCAGAGTGGGGGCAGAGCCTTACAATGAGCAGTTCTTC
CDR3 protein: CATSRVGAEPYNEQFF

clone size: .
V gene: TRBV2
D gene: TRBD1
J gene: TRBJ1-4
CDR3 DNA: TGTGCCAGCATAACTGCGACAGGGTTTGGGGAAAAACTGTTTTTT
CDR3 protein: CASITATGFGEKLFF

clone size: few
V gene: TRBV28
D gene: .
J gene: TRBJ1-2
CDR3 DNA: TGTGCCAGCAGTTTGGAGTACTATGGCTACACCTTC
CDR3 protein: CASSLEYYGYTF

clone size: .
V gene: TRBV7-2
D gene: TRBD2
J gene: TRBJ2-5
CDR3 DNA: TGTGCCAGCAGCAAAAAGGGAGGGGCAGGGCTGTACCAAGAGACCCAGTACTTC
CDR3 protein: CASSKKGGAGLYQETQYF

clone size: .
V gene: TRBV28
D gene: TRBD1
J gene: TRBJ1-2
CDR3 DNA: TGTGCCAGCAGTCTTCAGGGACAGTCCGGGGGACCTGGCTACACCTTC
CDR3 protein: CASSLQGQSGGPGYTF

clone size: .
V gene: TRBV7-6
D gene: .
J gene: TRBJ2-7
CDR3 DNA: TGTGCCAGCAGCTTAGCGGAAGGCGGGGAGCAGTACTTC
CDR3 protein: CASSLAEGGEQYF

clone size: .
V gene: TRBV6-1
D gene: .
J gene: TRBJ2-1
CDR3 DNA: TGTGCCAGCAGGGACGAGACCTACAATGAGCAGTTCTTC
CDR3 protein: CASRDETYNEQFF

clone size: .
V gene: TRBV27
D gene: TRBD2
J gene: TRBJ2-1
CDR3 DNA: TGTGCCAGCAGTTTACTAGCGGGAGGGCCCTCCTACAATGAGCAGTTCTTC
CDR3 protein: CASSLLAGGPSYNEQFF

clone size: many
V gene: TRBV4-1
D gene: .
J gene: TRBJ1-1
CDR3 DNA: TGCGCCAGCAGCCAAGATCCCCCTAGGGGAGGAGGGAACACTGAAGCTTTCTTT
CDR3 protein: CASSQDPPRGGGNTEAFF

clone size: .
V gene: TRBV11-1
D gene: .
J gene: TRBJ2-1
CDR3 DNA: TGTGCCAGCAGCTTACGGACATACAATGAGCAGTTCTTC
CDR3 protein: CASSLRTYNEQFF

clone size: .
V gene: TRBV18
D gene: TRBD1
J gene: TRBJ1-1
CDR3 DNA: TGTGCCAGCTCACCCCTCGGTAGGACAGGGTCGTTCACTGAAGCTTTCTTT
CDR3 protein: CASSPLGRTGSFTEAFF

clone size: once
V gene: TRBV14
D gene: .
J gene: TRBJ1-3
CDR3 DNA: TGTGCCAGCACCCTAGAAGGAATCACCATATATTTT
CDR3 protein: CASTLEGITIYF

clone size: .
V gene: TRBV29-1
D gene: .
J gene: TRBJ2-7
CDR3 DNA: TGCAGCGTTGAGGGACGGGGGAGCGACGAGCAGTACTTC
CDR3 protein: CSVEGRGSDEQYF

clone size: .
V gene: TRBV7-8
D gene: .
J gene: TRBJ2-2
CDR3 DNA: TGTGCCAGCAGCCCCGTCATAGTCCCCTCCTTGGGGGTGGCGAACACCGGGGAGCTGTTTTTT
CDR3 protein: CASSPVIVPSLGVANTGELFF

clone size: .
V gene: TRBV6-6
D gene: .
J gene: TRBJ2-3
CDR3 DNA: TGTGCCAGCATTATCCCCGGATTGGATACGCAGTATTTT
CDR3 protein: CASIIPGLDTQYF

clone size: .
V gene: TRBV7-2
D gene: .
J gene: TRBJ2-1
CDR3 DNA: TGTGCCAGCAGCTTAGAGGGCTATAGGTATGAGCAGTTCTTC
CDR3 protein: CASSLEGYRYEQFF

clone size: .
V gene: TRBV4-1
D gene: .
J gene: TRBJ2-6
CDR3 DNA: TGCGCCAGCAGCCAAGAGGTCTCTGGGGCCAACGTCCTGACTTTC
CDR3 protein: CASSQEVSGANVLTF

clone size: few
V gene: TRBV28
D gene: .
J gene: TRBJ1-2
CDR3 DNA: TGTGCCAGCACCCCCGGGGGGGCGAGGAACTATGGCTACACCTTC
CDR3 protein: CASTPGGARNYGYTF

clone size: .
V gene: TRBV14
D gene: .
J gene: TRBJ1-2
CDR3 DNA: TGTGCCAGCAGCCAAGTTCAGAACCCCTATGGCTACACCTTC
CDR3 protein: CASSQVQNPYGYTF

clone size: few
V gene: TRBV7-2
D gene: TRBD1
J gene: TRBJ2-1
CDR3 DNA: TGTGCCAGCAGCTTCCGGACAGGGAGTCAGGGTGAGCAGTTCTTC
CDR3 protein: CASSFRTGSQGEQFF

clone size: .
V gene: TRBV5-1
D gene: TRBD1
J gene: TRBJ1-1
CDR3 DNA: TGCGCCAGCAGCGGGACAGGGTGGGACACTGAAGCTTTCTTT
CDR3 protein: CASSGTGWDTEAFF

clone size: .
V gene: TRBV11-1
D gene: .
J gene: TRBJ2-5
CDR3 DNA: TGTGCCAGCAGCCCCCGTTGGGAGTACCAAGAGACCCAGTACTTC
CDR3 protein: CASSPRWEYQETQYF

clone size: many
V gene: TRBV11-2
D gene: .
J gene: TRBJ2-5
CDR3 DNA: TGTGCCAGCAGGGGGACTGGGGTCCAAGAGACCCAGTACTTC
CDR3 protein: CASRGTGVQETQYF

clone size: .
V gene: TRBV18
D gene: .
J gene: TRBJ1-5
CDR3 DNA: TGTGCCAGCTCACAGAGCAGCAATCAGCCCCAGCATTTT
CDR3 protein: CASSQSSNQPQHF

clone size: .
V gene: TRBV7-8
D gene: .
J gene: TRBJ2-7
CDR3 DNA: TGTGCCAGCAGCTTAGCAGAGGGGAACTCCTACGAGCAGTACTTC
CDR3 protein: CASSLAEGNSYEQYF

clone size: .
V gene: TRBV7-2
D gene: .
J gene: TRBJ1-1
CDR3 DNA: TGTGCCAGCAGCTTAGTCAAGGGCACTGAAGCTTTCTTT
CDR3 protein: CASSLVKGTEAFF

clone size: .
V gene: TRBV6-1
D gene: .
J gene: TRBJ2-5
CDR3 DNA: TGTGCCAGCAGTGAAGCCATAGGGGTCGGAGAGACCCAGTACTTC
CDR3 protein: CASSEAIGVGETQYF

clone size: .
V gene: TRBV9
D gene: .
J gene: TRBJ2-7
CDR3 DNA: TGTGCCAGCAGCGTAGGTAGCACTACCTCCTACGAGCAGTACTTC
CDR3 protein: CASSVGSTTSYEQYF

clone size: .
V gene: TRBV19
D gene: TRBD1
J gene: TRBJ1-2
CDR3 DNA: TGTGCCAGTAGTATAGGGACAGGCACGAGCTACACCTTC
CDR3 protein: CASSIGTGTSYTF

clone size: .
V gene: TRBV11-2
D gene: .
J gene: TRBJ1-1
CDR3 DNA: TGTGCCAGCAGCTTGCAGAGGATGAACACTGAAGCTTTCTTT
CDR3 protein: CASSLQRMNTEAFF

clone size: .
V gene: TRBV28
D gene: .
J gene: TRBJ2-1
CDR3 DNA: TGTGCCAGCAGCCGGGACTCCATCAATGAGCAGTTCTTC
CDR3 protein: CASSRDSINEQFF

clone size: .
V gene: TRBV28
D gene: .
J gene: TRBJ2-7
CDR3 DNA: TGTGCCAGCAGTTCCCTCGACAGCTACGAGCAGTACTTC
CDR3 protein: CASSSLDSYEQYF

clone size: .
V gene: TRBV6-5
D gene: TRBD2
J gene: TRBJ2-3
CDR3 DNA: TGTGCCAGCAGTAGCGGGAGGGATTACACAGATACGCAGTATTTT
CDR3 protein: CASSSGRDYTDTQYF

clone size: few
V gene: TRBV5-6
D gene: .
J gene: TRBJ2-5
CDR3 DNA: TGTGCCAGCAGCTCCTTGGAAGGGACCCAGTACTTC
CDR3 protein: CASSSLEGTQYF

clone size: .
V gene: TRBV28
D gene: .
J gene: TRBJ1-5
CDR3 DNA: TGTGCCAGCAGCAGTACAGAGTATAGCAATCAGCCCCAGCATTTT
CDR3 protein: CASSSTEYSNQPQHF

clone size: .
V gene: TRBV10-3
D gene: TRBD2
J gene: TRBJ2-1
CDR3 DNA: TGTGCCGTCCGGGGCGGGAGCGGGAGGGAAGTCAATGAGCAGTTCTTC
CDR3 protein: CAVRGGSGREVNEQFF

clone size: .
V gene: TRBV19
D gene: TRBD1
J gene: TRBJ2-5
CDR3 DNA: TGTGCCACGGGACAGGGGGCGCTTTCGAATCCCGGACAGCACCAAGAGACCCAGTACTTC
CDR3 protein: CATGQGALSNPGQHQETQYF

clone size: .
V gene: TRBV18
D gene: TRBD2
J gene: TRBJ2-7
CDR3 DNA: TGTGCCAGCTCGTCCGGACTAGCAGTCTACGAGCAGTACTTC
CDR3 protein: CASSSGLAVYEQYF

clone size: .
V gene: TRBV18
D gene: .
J gene: TRBJ2-5
CDR3 DNA: TGTGCCAGCTCACCACGGACCCAAGAGACCCAGTACTTC
CDR3 protein: CASSPRTQETQYF

clone size: once
V gene: TRBV7-9
D gene: .
J gene: TRBJ2-3
CDR3 DNA: TGTGCCAGCAGCTTAGCCCGGGACACGCGAGGCACAGATACGCAGTATTTT
CDR3 protein: CASSLARDTRGTDTQYF

clone size: .
V gene: TRBV6-1
D gene: TRBD1
J gene: TRBJ1-2
CDR3 DNA: TGTGCCAGCAGCCTACTCTCCGGGACAGGCTATGGCTACACCTTC
CDR3 protein: CASSLLSGTGYGYTF

clone size: many
V gene: TRBV5-1
D gene: .
J gene: TRBJ2-7
CDR3 DNA: TGCGCCAGCAGCCCCCGTTGGGCAGGGCAGATCTACGAGCAGTACTTC
CDR3 protein: CASSPRWAGQIYEQYF

clone size: once
V gene: TRBV27
D gene: .
J gene: TRBJ2-3
CDR3 DNA: TGTGCCAGCAGTTTGTCGGCTGCGCCTGGCACAGATACGCAGTATTTT
CDR3 protein: CASSLSAAPGTDTQYF

clone size: .
V gene: TRBV5-8
D gene: TRBD2
J gene: TRBJ2-3
CDR3 DNA: TGTGCCAGCAGCGGCAAACTAGCGCGCACAGATACGCAGTATTTT
CDR3 protein: CASSGKLARTDTQYF

clone size: many
V gene: TRBV7-9
D gene: TRBD1
J gene: TRBJ2-3
CDR3 DNA: TGTGCCAGCAGCTTAGCTCTGGACAGGGGGCCTAGGGATACGCAGTATTTT
CDR3 protein: CASSLALDRGPRDTQYF